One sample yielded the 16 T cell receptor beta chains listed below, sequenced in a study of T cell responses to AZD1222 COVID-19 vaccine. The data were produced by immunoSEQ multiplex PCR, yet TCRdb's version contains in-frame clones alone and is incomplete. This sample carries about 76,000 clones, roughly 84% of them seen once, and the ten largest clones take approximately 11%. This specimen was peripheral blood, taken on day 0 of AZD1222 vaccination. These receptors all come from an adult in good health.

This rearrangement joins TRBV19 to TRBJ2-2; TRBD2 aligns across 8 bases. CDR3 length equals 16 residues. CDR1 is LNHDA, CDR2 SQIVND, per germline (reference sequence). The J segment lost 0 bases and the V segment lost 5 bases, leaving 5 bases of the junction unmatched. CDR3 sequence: CASSEQAGANTGELFF. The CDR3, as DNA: TGTGCCAGTAGTGAGCAAGCGGGGGCGAACACCGGGGAGCTGTTTTTT.

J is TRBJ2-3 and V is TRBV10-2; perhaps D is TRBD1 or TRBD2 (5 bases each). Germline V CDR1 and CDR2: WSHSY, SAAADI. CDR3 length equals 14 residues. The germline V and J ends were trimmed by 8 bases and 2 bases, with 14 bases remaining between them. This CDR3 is CASWSGPFTDTQYF. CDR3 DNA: TGCGCCAGCTGGTCGGGACCTTTCACAGATACGCAGTATTTT.

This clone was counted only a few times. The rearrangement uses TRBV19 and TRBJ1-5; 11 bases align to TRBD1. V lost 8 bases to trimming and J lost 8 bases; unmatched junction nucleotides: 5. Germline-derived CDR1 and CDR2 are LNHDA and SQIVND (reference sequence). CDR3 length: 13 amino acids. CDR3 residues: CASWGQGVEPQHF. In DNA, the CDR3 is TGTGCCAGTTGGGGACAGGGGGTAGAGCCCCAGCATTTT.

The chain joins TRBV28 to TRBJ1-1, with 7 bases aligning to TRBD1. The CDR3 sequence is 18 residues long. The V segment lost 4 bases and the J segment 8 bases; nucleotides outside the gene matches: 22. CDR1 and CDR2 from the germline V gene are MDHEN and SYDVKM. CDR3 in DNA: TGTGCCAGCAGTTCCCCCGGGACAGTGGGTATTTTAGGCGCGGAAGCTTTCTTT. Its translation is CASSSPGTVGILGAEAFF.

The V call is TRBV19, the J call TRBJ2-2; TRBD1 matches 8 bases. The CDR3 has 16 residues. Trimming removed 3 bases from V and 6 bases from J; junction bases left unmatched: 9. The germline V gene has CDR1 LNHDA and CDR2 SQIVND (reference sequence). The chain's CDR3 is CASSMDRDFSAGELFF. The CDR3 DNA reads TGTGCCAGTAGTATGGACAGGGACTTCAGTGCCGGGGAGCTGTTTTTT.

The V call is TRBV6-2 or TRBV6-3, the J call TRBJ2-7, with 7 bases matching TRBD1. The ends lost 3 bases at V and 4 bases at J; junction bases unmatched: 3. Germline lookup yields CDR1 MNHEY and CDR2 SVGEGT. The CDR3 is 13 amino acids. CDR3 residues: CASSYSDRYEQYF. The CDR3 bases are TGTGCCAGCAGTTATTCGGACAGGTACGAGCAGTACTTC.

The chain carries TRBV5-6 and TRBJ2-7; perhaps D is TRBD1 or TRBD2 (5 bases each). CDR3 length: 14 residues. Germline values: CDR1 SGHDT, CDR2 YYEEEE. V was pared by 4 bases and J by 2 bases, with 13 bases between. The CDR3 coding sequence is TGTGCCAGCAGCGAATCCGGGACCACCTACGAGCAGTACTTC. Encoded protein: CASSESGTTYEQYF.

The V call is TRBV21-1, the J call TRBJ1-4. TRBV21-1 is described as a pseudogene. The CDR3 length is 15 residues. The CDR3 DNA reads TGTGCCAGCAGCAAGACGGGCGGAGATAATGAAAAACTGTTTTTT. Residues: CASSKTGGDNEKLFF.

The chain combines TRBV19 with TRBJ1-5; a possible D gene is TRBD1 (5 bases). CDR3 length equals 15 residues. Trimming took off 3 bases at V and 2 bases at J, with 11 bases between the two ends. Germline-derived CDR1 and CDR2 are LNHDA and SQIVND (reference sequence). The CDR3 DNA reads TGTGCCAGTAGTATCGGGCAGGGCGGCAATCAGCCCCAGCATTTT. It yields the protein CASSIGQGGNQPQHF.

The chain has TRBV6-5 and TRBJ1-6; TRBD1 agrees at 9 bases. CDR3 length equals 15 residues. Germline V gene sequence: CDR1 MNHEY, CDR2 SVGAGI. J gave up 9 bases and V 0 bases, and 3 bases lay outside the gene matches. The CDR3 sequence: CASSYSDRGSSPLHF. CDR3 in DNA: TGTGCCAGCAGTTACTCGGACAGGGGAAGTTCACCCCTCCACTTT.

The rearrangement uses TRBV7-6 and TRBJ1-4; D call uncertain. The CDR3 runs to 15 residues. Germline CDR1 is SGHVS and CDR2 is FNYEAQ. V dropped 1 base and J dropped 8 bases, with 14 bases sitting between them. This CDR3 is CASSLDAEVGEKLFF. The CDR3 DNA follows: TGTGCCAGCAGCTTAGACGCAGAAGTAGGAGAAAAACTGTTTTTT.

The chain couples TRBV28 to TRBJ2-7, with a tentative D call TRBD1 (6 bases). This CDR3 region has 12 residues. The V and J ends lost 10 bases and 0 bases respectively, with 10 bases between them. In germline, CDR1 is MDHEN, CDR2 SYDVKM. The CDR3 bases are TGTGCCACCCAGACAGGCTCCTACGAGCAGTACGTC. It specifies CATQTGSYEQYV.

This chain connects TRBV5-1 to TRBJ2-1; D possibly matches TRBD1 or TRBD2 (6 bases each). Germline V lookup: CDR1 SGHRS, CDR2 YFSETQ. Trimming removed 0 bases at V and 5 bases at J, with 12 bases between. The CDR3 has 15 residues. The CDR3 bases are TGCGCCAGCAGCTTGGGGGGGGCCGGTAACAATGAGCAGTTCTTC. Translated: CASSLGGAGNNEQFF.

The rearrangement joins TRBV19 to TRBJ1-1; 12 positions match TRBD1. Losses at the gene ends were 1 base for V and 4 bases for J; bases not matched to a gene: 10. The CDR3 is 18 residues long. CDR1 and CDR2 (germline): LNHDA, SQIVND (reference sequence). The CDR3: CASSIGPGQGAPGTEAFF. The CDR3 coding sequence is TGTGCCAGTAGTATAGGTCCGGGACAGGGGGCCCCGGGCACTGAAGCTTTCTTT.

In nucleotides, the CDR3 is TGTGCCAGCAGCCGAAGTGCAGGCGAGGGCCAGCCCCAGCATTTT. Amino acids: CASSRSAGEGQPQHF. This chain joins TRBV3-1 (or the pseudogene TRBV3-2) and TRBJ1-5; D unresolved. Trimming removed 4 bases at V and 7 bases at J, with 17 bases between. Germline CDR1 and CDR2: LGHDT and YNNKEL (reference sequence). This CDR3 spans 15 amino acids.

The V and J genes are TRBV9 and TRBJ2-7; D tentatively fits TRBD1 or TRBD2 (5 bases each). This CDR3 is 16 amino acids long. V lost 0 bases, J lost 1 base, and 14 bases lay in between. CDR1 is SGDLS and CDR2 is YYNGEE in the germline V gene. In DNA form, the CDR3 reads TGTGCCAGCAGCGTAGACCCCCTAGGGACGTCCTACGAGCAGTACTTC. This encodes CASSVDPLGTSYEQYF.